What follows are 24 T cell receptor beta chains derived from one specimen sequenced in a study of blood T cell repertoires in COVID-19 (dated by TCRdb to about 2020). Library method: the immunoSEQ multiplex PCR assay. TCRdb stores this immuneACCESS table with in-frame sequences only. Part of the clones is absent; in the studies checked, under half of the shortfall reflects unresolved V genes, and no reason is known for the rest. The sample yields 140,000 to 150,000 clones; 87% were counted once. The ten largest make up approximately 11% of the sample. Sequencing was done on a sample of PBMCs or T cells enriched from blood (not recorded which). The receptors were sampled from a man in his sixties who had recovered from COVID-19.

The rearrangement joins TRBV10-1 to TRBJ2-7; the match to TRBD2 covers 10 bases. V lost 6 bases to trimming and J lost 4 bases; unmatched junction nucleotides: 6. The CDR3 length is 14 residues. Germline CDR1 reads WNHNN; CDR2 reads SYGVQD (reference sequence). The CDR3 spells CASSAVAGGYEQYF. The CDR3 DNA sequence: TGCGCCAGCAGCGCCGTAGCGGGAGGTTACGAGCAGTACTTC.

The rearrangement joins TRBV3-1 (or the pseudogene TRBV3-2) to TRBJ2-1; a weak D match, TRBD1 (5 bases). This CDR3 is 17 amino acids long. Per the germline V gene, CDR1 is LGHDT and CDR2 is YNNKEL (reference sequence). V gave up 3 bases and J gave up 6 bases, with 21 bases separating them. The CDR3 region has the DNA TGTGCCAGCAGCCACCCGTTTGGTGGCAGGGCCCCCAATGAGCAGTTCTTC. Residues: CASSHPFGGRAPNEQFF.

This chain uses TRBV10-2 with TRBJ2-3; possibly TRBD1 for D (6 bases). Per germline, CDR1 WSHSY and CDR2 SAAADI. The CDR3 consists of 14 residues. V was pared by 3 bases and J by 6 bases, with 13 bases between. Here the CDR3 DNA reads TGCGCCAGCAGTGAACCAGGGGAAGGCGATACGCAGTATTTT. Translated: CASSEPGEGDTQYF.

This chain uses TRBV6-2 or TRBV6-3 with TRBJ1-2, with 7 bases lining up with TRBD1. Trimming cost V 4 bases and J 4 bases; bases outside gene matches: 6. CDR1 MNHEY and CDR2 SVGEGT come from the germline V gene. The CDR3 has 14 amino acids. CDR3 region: CASSSPGQSYGYTF. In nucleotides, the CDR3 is TGTGCCAGCAGTTCCCCGGGACAGTCCTATGGCTACACCTTC.

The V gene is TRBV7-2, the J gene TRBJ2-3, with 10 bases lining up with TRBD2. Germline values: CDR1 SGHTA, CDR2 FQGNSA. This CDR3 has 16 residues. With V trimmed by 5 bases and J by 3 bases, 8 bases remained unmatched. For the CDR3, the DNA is TGTGCCAGCAGCATTCAAGCGGGAGGGAGGACAGATACGCAGTATTTT. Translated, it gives CASSIQAGGRTDTQYF.

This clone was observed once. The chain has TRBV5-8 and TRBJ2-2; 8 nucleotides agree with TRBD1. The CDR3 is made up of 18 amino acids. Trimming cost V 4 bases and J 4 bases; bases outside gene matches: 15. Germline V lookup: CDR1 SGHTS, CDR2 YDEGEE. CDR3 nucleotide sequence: TGTGCCAGCAGCCCCTTCACTCTAGCAGGGGGCCCCACCGGGGAGCTGTTTTTT. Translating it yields CASSPFTLAGGPTGELFF.

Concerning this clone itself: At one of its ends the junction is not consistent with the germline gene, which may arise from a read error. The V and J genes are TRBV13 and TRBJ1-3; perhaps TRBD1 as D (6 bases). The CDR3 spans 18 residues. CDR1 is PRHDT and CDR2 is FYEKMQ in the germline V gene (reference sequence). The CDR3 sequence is CASSLGTLRGFRGNTIYF. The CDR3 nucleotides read TGTGCCAGCAGCCTAGGGACATTAAGGGGATTCAGGGGAAACACCATATATTTT.

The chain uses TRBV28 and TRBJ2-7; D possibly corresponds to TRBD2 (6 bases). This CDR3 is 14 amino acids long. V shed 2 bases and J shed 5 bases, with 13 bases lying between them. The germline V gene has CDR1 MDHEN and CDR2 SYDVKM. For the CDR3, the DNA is TGTGCCAGCAGTTTACCCGGGAGTCTCCACGAGCAGTACTTC. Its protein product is CASSLPGSLHEQYF.

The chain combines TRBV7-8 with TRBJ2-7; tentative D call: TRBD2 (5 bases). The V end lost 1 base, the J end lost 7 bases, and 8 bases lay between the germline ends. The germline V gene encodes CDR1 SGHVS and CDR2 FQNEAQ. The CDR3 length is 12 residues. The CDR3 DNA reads TGTGCCAGCAGCTTAGTTGAGGGAGAGCAGTACTTC. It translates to CASSLVEGEQYF. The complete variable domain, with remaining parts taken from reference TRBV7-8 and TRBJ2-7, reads GAGVSQSPRYKVAKRGQDVALRCDPISGHVSLFWYQQALGQGPEFLTYFQNEAQLDKSGLPSDRFFAERPEGSVSTLKIQRTQQEDSAVYLCASSLVEGEQYFGPGTRLTVT.

The CDR3 bases are TGTGCCAGCAGGGGGGGTTCCGGTTTTAACACTGAAGCTTTCTTT. Translating it yields CASRGGSGFNTEAFF. J is TRBJ1-1 and V is TRBV28, with D perhaps TRBD1 (5 bases). This CDR3 contains 15 residues. Trimming left V 6 bases short and J 2 bases short, with 16 bases between. Germline-derived CDR1 and CDR2 are MDHEN and SYDVKM.

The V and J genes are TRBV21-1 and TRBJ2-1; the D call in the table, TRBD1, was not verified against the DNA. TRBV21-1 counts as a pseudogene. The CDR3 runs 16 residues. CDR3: CASSNVDRGSYNEQFF. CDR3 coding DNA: TGTGCCAGCAGCAATGTGGACAGGGGTTCCTACAATGAGCAGTTCTTC.

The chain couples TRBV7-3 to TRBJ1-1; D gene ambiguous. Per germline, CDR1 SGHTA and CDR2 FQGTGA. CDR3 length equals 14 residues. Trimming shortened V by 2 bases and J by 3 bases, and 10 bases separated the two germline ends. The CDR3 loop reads CASSLEAVDTEAFF. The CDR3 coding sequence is TGTGCCAGCAGCTTAGAGGCTGTGGACACTGAAGCTTTCTTT.

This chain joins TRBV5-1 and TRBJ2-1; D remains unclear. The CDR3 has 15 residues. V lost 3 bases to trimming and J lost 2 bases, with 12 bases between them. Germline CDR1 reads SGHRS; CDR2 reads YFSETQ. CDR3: CASSSAAAPYNEQFF. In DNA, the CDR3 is TGCGCCAGCAGCTCGGCGGCGGCCCCCTACAATGAGCAGTTCTTC.

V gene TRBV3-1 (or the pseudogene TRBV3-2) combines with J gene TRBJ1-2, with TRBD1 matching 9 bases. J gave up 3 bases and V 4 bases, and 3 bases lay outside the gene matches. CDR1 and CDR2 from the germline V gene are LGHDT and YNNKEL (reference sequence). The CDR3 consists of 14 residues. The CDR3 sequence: CASSLRDRDYGYTF. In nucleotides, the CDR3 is TGTGCCAGCAGCCTACGGGACAGGGACTATGGCTACACCTTC.

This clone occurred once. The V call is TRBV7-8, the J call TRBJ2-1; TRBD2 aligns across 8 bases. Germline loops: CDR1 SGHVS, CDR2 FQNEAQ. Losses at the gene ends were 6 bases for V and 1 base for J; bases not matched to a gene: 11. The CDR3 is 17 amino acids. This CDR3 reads CASSSGGAGDSYNEQFF. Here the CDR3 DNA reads TGTGCCAGCAGTTCGGGGGGGGCTGGCGATTCCTACAATGAGCAGTTCTTC.

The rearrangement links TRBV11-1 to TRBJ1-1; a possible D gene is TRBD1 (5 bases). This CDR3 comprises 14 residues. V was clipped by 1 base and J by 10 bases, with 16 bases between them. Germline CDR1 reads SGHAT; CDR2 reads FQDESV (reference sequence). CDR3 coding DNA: TGTGCCAGCAGCTTAGTGGGCCGGGAGCAGGGAGCTTTCTTT. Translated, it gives CASSLVGREQGAFF.

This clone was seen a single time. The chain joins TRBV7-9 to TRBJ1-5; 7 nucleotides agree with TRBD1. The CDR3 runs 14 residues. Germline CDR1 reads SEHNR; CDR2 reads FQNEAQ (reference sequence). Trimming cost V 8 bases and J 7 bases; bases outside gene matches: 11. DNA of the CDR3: TGTGCCAGCGGACGACGGGACAGTGAACAGCCCCAGCATTTT. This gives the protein CASGRRDSEQPQHF.

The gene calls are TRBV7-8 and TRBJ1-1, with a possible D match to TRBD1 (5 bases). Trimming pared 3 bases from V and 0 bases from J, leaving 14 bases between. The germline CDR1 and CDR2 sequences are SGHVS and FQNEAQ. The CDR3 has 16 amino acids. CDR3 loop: CASSFVMVRVNTEAFF. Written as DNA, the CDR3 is TGTGCCAGCAGCTTTGTGATGGTCAGGGTGAACACTGAAGCTTTCTTT. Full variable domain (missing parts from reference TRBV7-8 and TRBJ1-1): GAGVSQSPRYKVAKRGQDVALRCDPISGHVSLFWYQQALGQGPEFLTYFQNEAQLDKSGLPSDRFFAERPEGSVSTLKIQRTQQEDSAVYLCASSFVMVRVNTEAFFGQGTRLTVV.

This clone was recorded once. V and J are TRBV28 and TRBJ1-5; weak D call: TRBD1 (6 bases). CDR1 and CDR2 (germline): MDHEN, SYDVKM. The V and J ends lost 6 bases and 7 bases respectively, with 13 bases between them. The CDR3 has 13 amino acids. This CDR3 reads CASRPGVQQPQHF. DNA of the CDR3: TGTGCCAGCAGACCAGGGGTGCAACAGCCCCAGCATTTT.

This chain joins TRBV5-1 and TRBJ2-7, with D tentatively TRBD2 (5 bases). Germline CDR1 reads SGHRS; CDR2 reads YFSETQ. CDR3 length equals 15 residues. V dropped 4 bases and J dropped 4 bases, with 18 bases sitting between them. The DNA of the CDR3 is TGCGCCAGCAGCATCGACACGCTAGCTAGTTACGAGCAGTACTTC. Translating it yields CASSIDTLASYEQYF.

Here the CDR3 reads CASRAASSYEQYF. The CDR3 bases are TGTGCCAGCAGGGCGGCGAGCTCCTACGAGCAGTACTTC. The J gene is TRBJ2-7, the V gene TRBV2; D is undetermined. The CDR3 contains 13 residues. The V end was cut by 6 bases, the J end by 0 bases, with 9 bases between. CDR1 and CDR2 from the germline V gene are SNHLY and FYNNEI.

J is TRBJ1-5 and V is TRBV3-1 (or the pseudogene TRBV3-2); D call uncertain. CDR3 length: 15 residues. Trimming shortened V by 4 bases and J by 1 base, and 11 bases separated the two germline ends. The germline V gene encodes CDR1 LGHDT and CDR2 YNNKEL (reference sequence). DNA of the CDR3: TGTGCCAGCAGCCCCCAGGTTGGGAGCAATCAGCCCCAGCATTTT. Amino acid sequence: CASSPQVGSNQPQHF.

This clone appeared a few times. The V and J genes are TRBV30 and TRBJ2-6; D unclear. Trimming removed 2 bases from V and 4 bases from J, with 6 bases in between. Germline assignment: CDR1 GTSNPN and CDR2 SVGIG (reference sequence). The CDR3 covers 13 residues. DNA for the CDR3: TGTGCCTGGAGTATCCAGGGGGCCAACGTCCTGACTTTC. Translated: CAWSIQGANVLTF. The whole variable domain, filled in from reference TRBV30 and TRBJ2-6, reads SQTIHQWPATLVQPVGSPLSLECTVEGTSNPNLYWYRQAAGRGLQLLFYSVGIGQISSEVPQNLSASRPQDRQFILSSKKLLLSDSGFYLCAWSIQGANVLTFGAGSRLTVL.

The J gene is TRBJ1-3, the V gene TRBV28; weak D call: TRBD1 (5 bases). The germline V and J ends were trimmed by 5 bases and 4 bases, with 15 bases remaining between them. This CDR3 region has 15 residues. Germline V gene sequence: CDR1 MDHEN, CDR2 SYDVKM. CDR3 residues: CASSPDQGSGNTIYF. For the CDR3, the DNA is TGTGCCAGCAGTCCCGACCAGGGATCGGGAAACACCATATATTTT.